This TCR beta chain was recorded in a study of chemoradiotherapy in HPV16-positive cancers. Turning to the study itself: Candidate HPV-specific clones and shared TCR motifs came from a couple of HPV16-positive patients.

Only in-frame clones appear in the TCRdb table, and some are missing; sequencing was by immunoSEQ multiplex PCR. The sample holds roughly 3,900 clones; around 90% are singletons and the top ten take around 4%. Per the germline V gene, CDR1 is KGHSH and CDR2 is LQKENI. The CDR3 length is 14 residues. V shed 1 base and J shed 6 bases, with 9 bases lying between them. Over chemoradiotherapy, repertoires were sampled more than once. Sample: tumor tissue, taken from a patient who underwent chemoradiotherapy. This rearrangement joins TRBV18 to TRBJ1-4; no definite D call. This TCR was sampled from a human donor with HPV-associated anogenital cancer. CDR3 loop: CASSPQGSDEKLFF. The CDR3 bases are TGTGCCAGCTCACCACAGGGTTCGGATGAAAAACTGTTTTTT.